Here is one TCR beta chain with its context. No antigen is known for it. Naive CD8 isolation took CD45RO-negative cells positively selected for CCR7 and excluded terminally differentiated effector memory CD45RA+ cells. Healthy and HIV-negative, the adult donors had no recent acute infections or vaccinations. These data come from a study of shared clonotypes between healthy human individuals. The overall study: In total, the donors were two women and a few men aged 18 to 49. Notes on the study in general: Clonotype sharing among donors was expected to depend on sequencing depth. Relative to their counterparts shared across all four donors, non-shared clonotypes exhibited diminished generation probabilities.

Assay used: immunoSEQ multiplex PCR; TCRdb lists only in-frame clones, some missing. The sample shows approximately 2,200,000 clones, about 92% of them seen only once. CDR3 length: 12 residues. Germline CDR1 is SQVTM and CDR2 is ANQGSEA. V gave up 6 bases and J gave up 7 bases, with 12 bases separating them. This sequence was found in a man between 18 and 35 years old in good health. Some clones in this sample may be carry-over from other donors' samples. The chain joins TRBV29-1 to TRBJ2-2; no clear D. The sequenced sample consisted of naive CD8+ T cells from PBMCs. The CDR3 sequence: CSVESTIGELFF. As DNA, the CDR3 is TGCAGCGTCGAGAGTACGATCGGGGAGCTGTTTTTT.